A selection of T cell receptor beta chains follows, all from one sample in a study of identifying expanded T cells in peripheral blood. Generated by immunoSEQ multiplex PCR, the TCRdb table keeps only in-frame clones and is missing some. The profile shows more than 45,000 clones, under 85% of them singletons. The sample was blood. Every receptor here comes from a person between 18 and 70 years old in good health. The CDR3 runs from the conserved cysteine through the conserved F or W. A D gene is named only where the DNA matches it firmly. Clone size is not always given. Where it is, it says once, few, many or a class for expanded clones.

clone size | J gene | D gene | V gene | CDR3 protein | CDR3 DNA
NA | TRBJ2-7 | TRBD1 | TRBV7-9 | CASSAGQGVDEQYF | TGTGCCAGCAGCGCAGGACAGGGGGTTGACGAGCAGTACTTC
NA | TRBJ2-3 | TRBD2 | TRBV19 | CASSASGTSGGVSTDTQYF | TGTGCCAGTAGTGCTTCCGGGACTAGCGGAGGAGTTAGCACAGATACGCAGTATTTT
NA | TRBJ2-7 | NA | TRBV4-2 | CASSQQERGTLDEQYF | TGTGCCAGCAGCCAACAGGAGCGAGGTACTCTCGACGAGCAGTACTTC
NA | TRBJ2-5 | NA | TRBV11-3 | CASSSDNREGETQYF | TGTGCCAGCAGCTCAGACAACAGGGAAGGAGAGACCCAGTACTTC
NA | TRBJ1-2 | NA | TRBV19 | CASSPDYYGYTF | TGTGCCAGTAGTCCAGACTACTATGGCTACACCTTC
NA | TRBJ2-3 | NA | TRBV29-1 | CSVGLGPDTQYF | TGCAGCGTTGGACTAGGGCCAGATACGCAGTATTTT
NA | TRBJ1-2 | NA | TRBV7-8 | CASSLGVGDGYTF | TGTGCCAGCAGCTTGGGCGTAGGAGATGGCTACACCTTC
few | TRBJ2-2 | NA | TRBV9 | CASSVGPRFTGELFF | TGTGCCAGCAGCGTAGGGCCTAGATTTACCGGGGAGCTGTTTTTT
medium-sized | TRBJ1-2 | NA | TRBV19 | CASKGGIYYGYTF | TGTGCCAGTAAAGGCGGGATTTACTATGGCTACACCTTC
NA | TRBJ2-5 | NA | TRBV5-4 | CASSLPGSQETQYF | TGTGCCAGCAGCTTACCAGGTTCCCAAGAGACCCAGTACTTC
NA | TRBJ1-2 | TRBD1 | TRBV5-1 | CASSLETGVGYGYTF | TGCGCCAGCAGCTTGGAAACAGGGGTAGGCTATGGCTACACCTTC
NA | TRBJ2-5 | NA | TRBV6-1 | CASTPQGETQYF | TGTGCCAGCACCCCCCAGGGAGAGACCCAGTACTTC
NA | TRBJ2-7 | TRBD2 | TRBV9 | CASSVAAGEDEQYF | TGTGCCAGCAGCGTAGCGGCGGGAGAAGACGAGCAGTACTTC
NA | TRBJ1-1 | NA | TRBV30 | CACSKGAEAFF | TGTGCCTGCTCAAAGGGGGCTGAAGCTTTCTTT
NA | TRBJ2-3 | NA | TRBV9 | CASSVVAAEADTQYF | TGTGCCAGCAGCGTAGTAGCAGCCGAGGCAGATACGCAGTATTTT
NA | TRBJ1-2 | TRBD1 | TRBV11-2 | CASSGQGTGIVRGYTF | TGTGCCAGCAGCGGCCAAGGGACAGGCATCGTGAGGGGCTACACCTTC
NA | TRBJ1-3 | NA | TRBV5-1 | CASSLDHPGNTIYF | TGCGCCAGCAGCTTGGATCACCCGGGGAACACCATATATTTT
NA | TRBJ2-7 | TRBD1 | TRBV2 | CASSLQGVNYEQYF | TGTGCCAGCAGCTTACAGGGGGTCAACTACGAGCAGTACTTC
NA | TRBJ1-2 | TRBD1 | TRBV13 | CASSLLQGASGYTF | TGTGCCAGCAGCTTACTTCAGGGGGCAAGTGGCTACACCTTC
NA | TRBJ1-1 | TRBD1 | TRBV7-2 | CASNLGTARNTEAFF | TGTGCCAGCAACCTTGGGACAGCTAGAAACACTGAAGCTTTCTTT
NA | TRBJ2-5 | NA | TRBV6-5 | CASSYSSGQAETQYF | TGTGCCAGCAGTTACTCGTCGGGTCAGGCCGAGACCCAGTACTTC
NA | TRBJ2-1 | TRBD2 | TRBV10-2 | CASSEIGGGAAEQFF | TGCGCCAGCAGTGAAATCGGCGGGGGGGCCGCTGAGCAGTTCTTC
NA | TRBJ2-2 | NA | TRBV5-1 | CASSLEGLNTGELFF | TGCGCCAGCAGCTTGGAAGGACTCAACACCGGGGAGCTGTTTTTT
NA | TRBJ2-3 | NA | TRBV7-2 | CASSRDFTDTQYF | TGTGCCAGCAGCAGGGACTTCACAGATACGCAGTATTTT
once | TRBJ2-2 | TRBD1 | TRBV6-6 | CASSYIGQGNTGELFF | TGTGCCAGCAGTTACATAGGACAGGGGAACACCGGGGAGCTGTTTTTT
NA | TRBJ1-2 | TRBD1 | TRBV29-1 | CSVVQGAQGYTF | TGCAGCGTCGTACAGGGGGCGCAGGGCTACACCTTC
NA | TRBJ1-2 | NA | TRBV7-8 | CASSLLGGYTF | TGTGCCAGCAGCTTATTGGGTGGCTACACCTTC
NA | TRBJ2-2 | TRBD2 | TRBV18 | CASSHLAGTGELFF | TGTGCCAGCTCACATCTAGCGGGAACCGGGGAGCTGTTTTTT
few | TRBJ1-3 | NA | TRBV7-9 | CASSLRTITGGNTIYF | TGTGCCAGCAGCCTTCGGACGATAACAGGGGGAAACACCATATATTTT
NA | TRBJ1-1 | NA | TRBV5-1 | CASSSARPQGNTEAFF | TGCGCCAGCAGCTCCGCGCGCCCTCAGGGGAACACTGAAGCTTTCTTT
once | TRBJ2-2 | TRBD2 | TRBV29-1 | CSVASGRAGTGELFF | TGCAGCGTTGCTAGCGGGAGGGCGGGCACCGGGGAGCTGTTTTTT
NA | TRBJ2-7 | NA | TRBV7-9 | CASSVRNQGIPVEQYF | TGTGCCAGCAGCGTACGAAATCAGGGAATCCCCGTCGAGCAGTACTTC
NA | TRBJ1-1 | NA | TRBV7-6 | CASSYQQVTFF | TGTGCCAGCAGCTACCAGCAGGTAACTTTCTTT
NA | TRBJ1-3 | NA | TRBV18 | CASSPVDSRTGNTIYF | TGTGCCAGCTCACCGGTCGATAGCAGAACTGGAAACACCATATATTTT
NA | TRBJ1-2 | NA | TRBV6-5 | CASSGWGYYGYTF | TGTGCCAGCAGTGGTTGGGGGTACTATGGCTACACCTTC
NA | TRBJ2-7 | NA | TRBV6-6 | CASRGSGTSYEQYF | TGTGCCAGCAGGGGGTCAGGGACCTCCTACGAGCAGTACTTC
few | TRBJ1-5 | TRBD1 | TRBV12-5 | CASGFVTGGNQPQHF | TGTGCTAGTGGTTTTGTAACAGGGGGCAATCAGCCCCAGCATTTT
NA | TRBJ2-3 | TRBD2 | TRBV2 | CATQLTSGDTQYF | TGTGCCACCCAGCTGACTAGCGGCGATACGCAGTATTTT